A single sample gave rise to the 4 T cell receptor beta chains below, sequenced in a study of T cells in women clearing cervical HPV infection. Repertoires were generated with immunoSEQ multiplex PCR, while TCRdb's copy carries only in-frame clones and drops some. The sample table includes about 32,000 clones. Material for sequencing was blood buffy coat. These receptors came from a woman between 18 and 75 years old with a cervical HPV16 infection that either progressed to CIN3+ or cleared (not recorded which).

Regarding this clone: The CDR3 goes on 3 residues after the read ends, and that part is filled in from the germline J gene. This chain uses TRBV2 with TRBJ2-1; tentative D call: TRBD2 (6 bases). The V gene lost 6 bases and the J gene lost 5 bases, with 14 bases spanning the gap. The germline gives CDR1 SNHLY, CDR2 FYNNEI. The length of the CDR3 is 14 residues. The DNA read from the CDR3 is TGTGCCAGCAGCCCGACTAGGTCCAACAATGAG. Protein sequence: CASSPTRSNNE. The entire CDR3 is CASSPTRSNNEQFF. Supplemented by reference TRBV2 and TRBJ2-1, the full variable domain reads EPEVTQTPSHQVTQMGQEVILRCVPISNHLYFYWYRQILGQKVEFLVSFYNNEISEKSEIFDDQFSVERPDGSNFTLKIRSTKLEDSAMYFCASSPTRSNNEQFFGPGTRLTVL.

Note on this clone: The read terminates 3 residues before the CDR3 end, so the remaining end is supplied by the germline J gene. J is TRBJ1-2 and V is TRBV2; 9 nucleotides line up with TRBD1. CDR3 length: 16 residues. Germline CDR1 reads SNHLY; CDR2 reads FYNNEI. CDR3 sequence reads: CASSENRQGGTPGYTF. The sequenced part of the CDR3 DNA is TGTGCCAGCAGTGAAAATCGACAGGGGGGAACCCCGGGC.

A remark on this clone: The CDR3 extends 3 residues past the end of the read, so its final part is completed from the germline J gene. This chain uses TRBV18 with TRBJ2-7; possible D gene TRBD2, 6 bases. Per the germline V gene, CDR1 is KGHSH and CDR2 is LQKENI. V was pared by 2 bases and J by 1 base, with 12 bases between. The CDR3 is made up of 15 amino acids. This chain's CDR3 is CASSPRGEASYEQYF. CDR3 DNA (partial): TGTGCCAGCTCACCAAGAGGGGAGGCATCCTACGAG. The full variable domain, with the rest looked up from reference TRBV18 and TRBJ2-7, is NAGVMQNPRHLVRRRGQEARLRCSPMKGHSHVYWYRQLPEEGLKFMVYLQKENIIDESGMPKERFSAEFPKEGPSILRIQQVVRGDSAAYFCASSPRGEASYEQYFGPGTRLTVT.

This CDR3 reads CASSGTGFTEAFF. The CDR3 bases that were read are TGCGCCAGCAGCGGGACAGGGTTCACTGAA. This chain links TRBV5-1 with TRBJ1-1; 9 bases fit TRBD1. The CDR3 end falls 3 residues outside the read, so it is completed with the germline J gene. CDR1 and CDR2 (germline): SGHRS, YFSETQ. J was trimmed by 4 bases and V by 4 bases; bases with no gene match: 2. The CDR3 totals 13 residues.